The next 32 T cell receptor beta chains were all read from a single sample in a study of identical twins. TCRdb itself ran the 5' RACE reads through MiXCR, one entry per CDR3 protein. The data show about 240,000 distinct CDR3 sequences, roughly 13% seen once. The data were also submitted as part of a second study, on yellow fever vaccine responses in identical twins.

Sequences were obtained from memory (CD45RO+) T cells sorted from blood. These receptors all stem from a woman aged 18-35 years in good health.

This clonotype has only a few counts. DNA for the CDR3: TGTGCCAGCAGCTTAGAACTGGCCTCTGGAAACACCATATATTTT. Amino acid sequence: CASSLELASGNTIYF. The V gene is TRBV7-8, the J gene TRBJ1-3; D is unclear. Trimming removed 1 base at V and 0 bases at J, with 7 bases between. Germline-derived CDR1 and CDR2 are SGHVS and FQNEAQ. The CDR3 is 15 amino acids.

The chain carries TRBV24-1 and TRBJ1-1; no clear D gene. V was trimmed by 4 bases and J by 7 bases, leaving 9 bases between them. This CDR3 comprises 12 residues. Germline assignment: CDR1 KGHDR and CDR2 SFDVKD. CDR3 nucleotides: TGTGCCACCAGTGACCCCCTTGGTGAAGCTTTCTTT. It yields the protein CATSDPLGEAFF.

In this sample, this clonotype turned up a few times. This CDR3 reads CSASAGSGSPLHF. DNA for the CDR3: TGCAGTGCTAGCGCAGGTTCGGGTTCACCCCTCCACTTT. The rearrangement uses TRBV20-1 and TRBJ1-6; D is unresolved. Germline V gene sequence: CDR1 DFQATT, CDR2 SNEGSKA (reference sequence). The CDR3 spans 13 residues. The V gene lost 3 bases and the J gene lost 9 bases, with 12 bases spanning the gap.

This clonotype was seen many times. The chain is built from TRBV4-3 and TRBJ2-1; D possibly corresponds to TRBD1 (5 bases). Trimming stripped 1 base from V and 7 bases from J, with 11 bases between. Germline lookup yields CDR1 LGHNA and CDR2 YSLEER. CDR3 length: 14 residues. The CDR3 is CASSQGTNYNEQFF. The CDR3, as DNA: TGCGCCAGCAGCCAAGGGACAAACTATAATGAGCAGTTCTTC.

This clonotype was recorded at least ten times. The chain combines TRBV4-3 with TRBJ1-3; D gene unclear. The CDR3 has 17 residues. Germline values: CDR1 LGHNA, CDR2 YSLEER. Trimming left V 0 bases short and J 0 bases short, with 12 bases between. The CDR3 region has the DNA TGCGCCAGCAGCCAAGATCCTCCGGGGAGCTCTGGAAACACCATATATTTT. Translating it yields CASSQDPPGSSGNTIYF.

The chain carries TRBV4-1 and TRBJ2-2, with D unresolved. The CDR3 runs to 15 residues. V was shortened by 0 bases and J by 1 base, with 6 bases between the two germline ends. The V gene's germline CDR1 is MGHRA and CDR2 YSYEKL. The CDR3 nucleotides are TGCGCCAGCAGCCAAGATCCAGGGAACACCGGGGAGCTGTTTTTT. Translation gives CASSQDPGNTGELFF.

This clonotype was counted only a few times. CDR3 region: CASSYGLVISDTQYF. Written as DNA, the CDR3 is TGTGCCAGCAGCTACGGACTAGTGATTTCAGATACGCAGTATTTT. V usage is TRBV11-2 and J usage is TRBJ2-3; the match to TRBD2 covers 7 bases. With 4 bases clipped from V and 4 bases from J, the junction kept 8 bases outside the gene matches. Germline assignment: CDR1 SGHAT and CDR2 FQNNGV. The CDR3 totals 15 residues.

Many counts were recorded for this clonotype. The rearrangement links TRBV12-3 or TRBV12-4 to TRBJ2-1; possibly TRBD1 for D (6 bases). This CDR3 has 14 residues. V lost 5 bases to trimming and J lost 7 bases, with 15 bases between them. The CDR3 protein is CASSPGNRENEQFF. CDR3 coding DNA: TGTGCCAGCAGTCCGGGAAACAGGGAGAATGAGCAGTTCTTC.

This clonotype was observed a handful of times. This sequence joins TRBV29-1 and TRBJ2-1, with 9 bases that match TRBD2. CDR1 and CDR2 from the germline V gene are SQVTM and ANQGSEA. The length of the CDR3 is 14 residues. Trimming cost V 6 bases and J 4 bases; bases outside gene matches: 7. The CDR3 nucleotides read TGCAGCGTGGGGGCGGGGGGGTCGTACAATGAGCAGTTCTTC. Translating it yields CSVGAGGSYNEQFF.

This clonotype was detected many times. Written as DNA, the CDR3 is TGCAGTGCTGAAGGGACAGGGGGAGGAGATACGCAGTATTTT. It codes for CSAEGTGGGDTQYF. This chain joins TRBV20-1 and TRBJ2-3; TRBD1 agrees at 11 bases. The germline V gene encodes CDR1 DFQATT and CDR2 SNEGSKA (reference sequence). This CDR3 comprises 14 residues. Trimming cost V 5 bases and J 5 bases; bases outside gene matches: 6.

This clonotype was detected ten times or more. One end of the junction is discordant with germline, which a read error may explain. CDR3 coding DNA: TGCAGCAGCTCCGGGACTAGCGGGGGGGCCTCCCACAATGAGCAGTTCTTC. Its protein product is CSSSGTSGGASHNEQFF. The chain has TRBV29-1 and TRBJ2-1; 16 positions agree with TRBD2. Per germline, CDR1 SQVTM and CDR2 ANQGSEA. The CDR3 has 17 amino acids.

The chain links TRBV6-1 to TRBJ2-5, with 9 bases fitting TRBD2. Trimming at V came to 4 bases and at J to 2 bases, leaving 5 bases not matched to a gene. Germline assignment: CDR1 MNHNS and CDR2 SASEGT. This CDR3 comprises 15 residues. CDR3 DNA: TGTGCCAGCAGTGGGATAGCGGGGGAGCAAGAGACCCAGTACTTC. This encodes CASSGIAGEQETQYF.

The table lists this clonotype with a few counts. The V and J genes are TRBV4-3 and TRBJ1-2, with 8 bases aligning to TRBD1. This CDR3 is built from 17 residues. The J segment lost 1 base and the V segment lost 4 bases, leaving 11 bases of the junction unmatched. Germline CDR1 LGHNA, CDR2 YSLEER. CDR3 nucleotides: TGCGCCAGCAGCCCGTCCCGGCAGGGGGCACTTAACTATGGCTACACCTTC. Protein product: CASSPSRQGALNYGYTF.

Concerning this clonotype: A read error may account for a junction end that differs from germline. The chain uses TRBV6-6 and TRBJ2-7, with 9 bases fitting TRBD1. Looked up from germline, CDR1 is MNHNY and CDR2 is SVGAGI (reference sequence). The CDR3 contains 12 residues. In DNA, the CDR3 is TGTGCCAGCAGGGGGTACAGGGGGCAGGAGCTCTTC. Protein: CASRGYRGQELF.

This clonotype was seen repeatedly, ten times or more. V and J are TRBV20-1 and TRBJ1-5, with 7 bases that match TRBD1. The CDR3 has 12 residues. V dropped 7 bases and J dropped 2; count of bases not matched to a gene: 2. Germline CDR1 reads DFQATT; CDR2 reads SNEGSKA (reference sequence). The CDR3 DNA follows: TGCAGTGTTACAGGGGGCAATCAGCCCCAGCATTTT. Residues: CSVTGGNQPQHF.

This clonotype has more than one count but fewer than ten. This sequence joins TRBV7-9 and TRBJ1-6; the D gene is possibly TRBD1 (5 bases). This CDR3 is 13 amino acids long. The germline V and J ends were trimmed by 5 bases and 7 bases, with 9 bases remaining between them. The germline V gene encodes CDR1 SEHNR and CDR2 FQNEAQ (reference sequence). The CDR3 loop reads CASSPGTNSPLHF. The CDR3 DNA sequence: TGTGCCAGCAGCCCCGGGACCAATTCACCCCTCCACTTT.

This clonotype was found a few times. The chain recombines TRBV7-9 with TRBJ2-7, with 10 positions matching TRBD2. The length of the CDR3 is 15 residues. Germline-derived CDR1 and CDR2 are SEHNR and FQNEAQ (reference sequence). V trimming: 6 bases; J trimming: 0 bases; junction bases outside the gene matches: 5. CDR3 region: CASSSGLAVSYEQYF. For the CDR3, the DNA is TGTGCCAGCAGTTCCGGACTAGCGGTCTCCTACGAGCAGTACTTC.

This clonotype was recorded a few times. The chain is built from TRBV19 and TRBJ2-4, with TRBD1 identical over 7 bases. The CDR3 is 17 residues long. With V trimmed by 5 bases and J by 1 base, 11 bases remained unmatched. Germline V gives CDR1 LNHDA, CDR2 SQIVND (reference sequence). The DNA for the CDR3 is TGTGCCAGTAGTCCCAATCGACAGGGTTGGGCCAAAAACATTCAGTACTTC. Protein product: CASSPNRQGWAKNIQYF.

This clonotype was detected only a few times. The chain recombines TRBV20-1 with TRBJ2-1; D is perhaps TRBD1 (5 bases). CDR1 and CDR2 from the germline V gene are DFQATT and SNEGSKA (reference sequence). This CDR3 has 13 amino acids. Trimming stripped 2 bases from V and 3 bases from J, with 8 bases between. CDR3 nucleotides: TGCAGTGCTAGACAGGGAAACTACAATGAGCAGTTCTTC. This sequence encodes CSARQGNYNEQFF.

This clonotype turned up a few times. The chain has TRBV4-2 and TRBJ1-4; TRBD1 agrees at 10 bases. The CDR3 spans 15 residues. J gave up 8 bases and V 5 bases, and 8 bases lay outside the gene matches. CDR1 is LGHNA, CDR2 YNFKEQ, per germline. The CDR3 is CASSSRGTGEEKLFF. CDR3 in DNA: TGTGCCAGCAGCTCCCGCGGGACAGGGGAAGAAAAACTGTTTTTT.

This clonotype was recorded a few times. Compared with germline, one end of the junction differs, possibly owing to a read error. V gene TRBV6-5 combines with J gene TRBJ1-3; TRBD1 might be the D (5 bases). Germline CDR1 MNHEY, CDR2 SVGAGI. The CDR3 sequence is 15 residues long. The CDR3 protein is CASSYLGVSGDTIYF. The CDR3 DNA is TGTGCCAGCAGTTACCTGGGGGTGTCTGGAGACACCATATATTTT.

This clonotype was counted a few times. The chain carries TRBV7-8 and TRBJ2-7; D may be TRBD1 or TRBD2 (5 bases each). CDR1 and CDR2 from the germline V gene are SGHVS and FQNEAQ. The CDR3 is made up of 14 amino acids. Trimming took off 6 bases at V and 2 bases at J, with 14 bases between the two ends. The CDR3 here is CASSSRGATYEQYF. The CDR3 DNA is TGTGCCAGCAGTTCCCGAGGGGCCACCTACGAGCAGTACTTC.

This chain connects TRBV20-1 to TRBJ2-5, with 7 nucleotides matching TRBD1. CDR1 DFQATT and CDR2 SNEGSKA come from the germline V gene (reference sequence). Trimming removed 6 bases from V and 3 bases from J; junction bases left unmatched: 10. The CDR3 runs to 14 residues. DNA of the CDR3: TGCAGTGCGCCCGGGACAGAGACTAAAGAGACCCAGTACTTC. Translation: CSAPGTETKETQYF.

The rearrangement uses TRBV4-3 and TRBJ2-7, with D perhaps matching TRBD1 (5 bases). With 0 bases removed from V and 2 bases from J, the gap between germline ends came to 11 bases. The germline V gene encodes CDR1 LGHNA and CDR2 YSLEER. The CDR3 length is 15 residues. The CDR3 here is CASSQDLYRTYEQYF. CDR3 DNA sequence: TGCGCCAGCAGCCAAGATCTTTACAGGACCTACGAGCAGTACTTC.

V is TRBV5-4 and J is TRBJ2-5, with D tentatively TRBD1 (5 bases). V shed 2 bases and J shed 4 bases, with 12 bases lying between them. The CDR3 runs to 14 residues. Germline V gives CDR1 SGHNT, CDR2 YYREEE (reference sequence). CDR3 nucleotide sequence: TGTGCCAGCAGCTTCCAGGGAAGTGGAGAGACCCAGTACTTC. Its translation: CASSFQGSGETQYF. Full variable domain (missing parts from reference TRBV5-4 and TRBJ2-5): ETGVTQSPTHLIKTRGQQVTLRCSSQSGHNTVSWYQQALGQGPQFIFQYYREEENGRGNFPPRFSGLQFPNYSSELNVNALELDDSALYLCASSFQGSGETQYFGPGTRLLVL.

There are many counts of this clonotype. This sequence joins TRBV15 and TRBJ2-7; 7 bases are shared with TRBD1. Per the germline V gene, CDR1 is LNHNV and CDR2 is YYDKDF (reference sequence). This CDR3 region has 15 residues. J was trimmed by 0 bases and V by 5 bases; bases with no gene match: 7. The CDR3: CATSQRTGTSYEQYF. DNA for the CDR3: TGTGCCACCAGCCAAAGGACAGGCACCTCCTACGAGCAGTACTTC.

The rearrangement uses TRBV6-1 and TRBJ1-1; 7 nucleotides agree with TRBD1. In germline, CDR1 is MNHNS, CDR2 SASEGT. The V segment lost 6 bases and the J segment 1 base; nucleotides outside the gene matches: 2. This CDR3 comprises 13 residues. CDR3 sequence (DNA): TGTGCCAGCAGGCCAGGGGGGAACACTGAAGCTTTCTTT. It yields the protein CASRPGGNTEAFF.

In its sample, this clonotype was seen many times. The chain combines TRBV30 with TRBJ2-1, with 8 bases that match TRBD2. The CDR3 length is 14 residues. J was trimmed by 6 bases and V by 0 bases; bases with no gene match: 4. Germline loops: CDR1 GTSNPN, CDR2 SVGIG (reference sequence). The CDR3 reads CAWSVSGEVNEQFF. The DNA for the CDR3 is TGTGCCTGGAGTGTTAGCGGGGAAGTCAATGAGCAGTTCTTC.

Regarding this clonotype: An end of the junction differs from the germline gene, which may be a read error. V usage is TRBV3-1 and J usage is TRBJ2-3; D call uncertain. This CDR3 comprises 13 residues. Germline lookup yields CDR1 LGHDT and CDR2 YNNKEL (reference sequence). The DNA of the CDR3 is TGTGCCAGCAGCCAAGTGGCTCTAGATGCGCAGTATTTT. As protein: CASSQVALDAQYF.

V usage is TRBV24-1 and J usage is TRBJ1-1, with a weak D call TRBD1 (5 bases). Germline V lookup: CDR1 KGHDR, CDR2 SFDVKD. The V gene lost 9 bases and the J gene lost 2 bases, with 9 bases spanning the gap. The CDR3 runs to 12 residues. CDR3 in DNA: TGTGCCACCTCCAGGGCTAACACTGAAGCTTTCTTT. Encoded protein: CATSRANTEAFF.

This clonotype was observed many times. CDR3 bases: TGTGCCAGCAGTTTAGGCCGGACCTACGAGCAGTACTTC. The encoded protein is CASSLGRTYEQYF. The genes are TRBV28 and TRBJ2-7; D not resolved. Germline-derived CDR1 and CDR2 are MDHEN and SYDVKM. This CDR3 is 13 amino acids long. Trimming removed 2 bases at V and 2 bases at J, with 7 bases between.

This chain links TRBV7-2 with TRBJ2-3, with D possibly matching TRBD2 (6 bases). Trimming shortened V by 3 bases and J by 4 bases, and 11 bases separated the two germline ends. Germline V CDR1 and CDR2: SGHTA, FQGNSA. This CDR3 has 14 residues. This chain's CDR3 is CASSFGGSADTQYF. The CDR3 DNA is TGTGCCAGCAGCTTCGGGGGTTCTGCAGATACGCAGTATTTT.